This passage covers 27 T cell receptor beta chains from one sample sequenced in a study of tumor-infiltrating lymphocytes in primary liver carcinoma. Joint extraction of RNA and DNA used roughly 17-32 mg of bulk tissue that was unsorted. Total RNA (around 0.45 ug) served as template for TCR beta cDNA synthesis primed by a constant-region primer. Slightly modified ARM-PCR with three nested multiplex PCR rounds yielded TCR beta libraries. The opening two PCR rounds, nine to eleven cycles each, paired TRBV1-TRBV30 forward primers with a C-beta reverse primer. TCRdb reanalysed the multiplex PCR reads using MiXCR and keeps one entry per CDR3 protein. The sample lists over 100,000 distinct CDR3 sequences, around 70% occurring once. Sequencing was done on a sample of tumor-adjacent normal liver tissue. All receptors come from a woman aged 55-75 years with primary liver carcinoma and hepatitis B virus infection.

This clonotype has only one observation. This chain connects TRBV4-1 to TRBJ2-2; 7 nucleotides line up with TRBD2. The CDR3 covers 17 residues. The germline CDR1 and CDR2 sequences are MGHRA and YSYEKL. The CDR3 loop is CVSSYTPLADNTGELFF. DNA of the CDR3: TGCGTCAGTAGCTACACTCCCCTAGCGGACAACACCGGGGAGCTGTTTTTT.

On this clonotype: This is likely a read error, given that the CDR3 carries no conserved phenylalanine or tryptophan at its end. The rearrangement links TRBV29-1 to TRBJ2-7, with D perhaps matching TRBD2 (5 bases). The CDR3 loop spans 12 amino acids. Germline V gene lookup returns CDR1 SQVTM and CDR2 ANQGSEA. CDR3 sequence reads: CSVEDKGREQYL. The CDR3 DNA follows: TGTAGCGTCGAAGACAAAGGCCGCGAGCAGTACTTA.

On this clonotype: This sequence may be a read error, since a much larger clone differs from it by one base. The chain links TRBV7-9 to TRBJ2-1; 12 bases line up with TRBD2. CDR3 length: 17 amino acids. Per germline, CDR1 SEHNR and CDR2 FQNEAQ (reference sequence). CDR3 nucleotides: TGTGACAGCAGCTTGGCTCTGACTAGCGGGAGACACAATGAGCAGTTCTTC. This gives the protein CDSSLALTSGRHNEQFF.

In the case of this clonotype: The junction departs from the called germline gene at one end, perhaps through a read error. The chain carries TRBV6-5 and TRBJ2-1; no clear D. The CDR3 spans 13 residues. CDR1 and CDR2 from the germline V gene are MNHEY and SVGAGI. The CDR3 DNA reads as TGTGCCAGCAATTACTCGTCTTCCGACGAGCAGTTCTTC. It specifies CASNYSSSDEQFF.

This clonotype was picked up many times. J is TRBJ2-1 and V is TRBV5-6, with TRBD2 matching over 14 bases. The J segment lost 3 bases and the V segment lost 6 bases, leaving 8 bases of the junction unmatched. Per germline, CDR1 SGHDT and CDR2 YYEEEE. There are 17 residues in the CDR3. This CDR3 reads CASTKTSGRGDYNEQFF. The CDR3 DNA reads TGTGCCAGCACCAAGACTAGCGGGAGGGGAGACTACAATGAGCAGTTCTTC. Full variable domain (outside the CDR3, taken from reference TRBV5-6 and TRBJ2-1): DAGVTQSPTHLIKTRGQQVTLRCSPKSGHDTVSWYQQALGQGPQFIFQYYEEEERQRGNFPDRFSGHQFPNYSSELNVNALLLGDSALYLCASTKTSGRGDYNEQFFGPGTRLTVL.

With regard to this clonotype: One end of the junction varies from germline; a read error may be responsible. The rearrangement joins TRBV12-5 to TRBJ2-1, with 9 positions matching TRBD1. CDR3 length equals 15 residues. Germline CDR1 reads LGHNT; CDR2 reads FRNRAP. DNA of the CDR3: TGTGCCAGTGGTTCCGGACAGGGGCTTAACAATGGGCAGTTCTTC. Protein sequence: CASGSGQGLNNGQFF.

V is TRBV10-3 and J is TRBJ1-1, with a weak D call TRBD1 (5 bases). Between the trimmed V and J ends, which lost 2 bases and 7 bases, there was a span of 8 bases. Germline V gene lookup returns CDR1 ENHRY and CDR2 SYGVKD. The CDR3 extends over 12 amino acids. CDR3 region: CAISERGNEAFF. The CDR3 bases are TGTGCCATCAGTGAGAGGGGTAATGAAGCTTTCTTT.

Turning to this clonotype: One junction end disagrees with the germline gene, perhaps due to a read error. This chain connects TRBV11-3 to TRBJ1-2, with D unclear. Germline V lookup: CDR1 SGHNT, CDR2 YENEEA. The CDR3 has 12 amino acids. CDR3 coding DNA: TGTGCCAGTAGCTTAGGGAGCTTTGGTTACACCTTC. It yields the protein CASSLGSFGYTF. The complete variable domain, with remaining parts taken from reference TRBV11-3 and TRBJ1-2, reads EAGVVQSPRYKIIEKKQPVAFWCNPISGHNTLYWYLQNLGQGPELLIRYENEEAVDDSQLPKDRFSAERLKGVDSTLKIQPAELGDSAVYLCASSLGSFGYTFGSGTRLTVV.

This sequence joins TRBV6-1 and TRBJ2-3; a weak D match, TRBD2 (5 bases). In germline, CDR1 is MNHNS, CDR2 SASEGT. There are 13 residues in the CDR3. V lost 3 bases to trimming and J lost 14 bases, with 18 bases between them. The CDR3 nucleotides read TGTGCCAGCAGTGAGAGGGTTGCAGATATGCTGTATTTT. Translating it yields CASSERVADMLYF.

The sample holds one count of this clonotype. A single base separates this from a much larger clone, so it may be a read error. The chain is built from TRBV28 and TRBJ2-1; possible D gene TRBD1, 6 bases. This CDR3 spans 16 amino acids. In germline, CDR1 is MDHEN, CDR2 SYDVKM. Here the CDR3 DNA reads TGTGTCAGCAGTTTCAGGGGTCGGGCGACGGGCAATGAGCAGTTCTTC. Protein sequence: CVSSFRGRATGNEQFF.

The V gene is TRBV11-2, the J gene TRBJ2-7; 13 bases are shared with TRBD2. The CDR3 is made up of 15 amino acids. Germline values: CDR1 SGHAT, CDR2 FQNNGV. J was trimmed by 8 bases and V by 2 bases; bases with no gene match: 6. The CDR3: CASSLTSGRGHKQYF. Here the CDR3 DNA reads TGTGCCAGCAGCTTAACTAGCGGGAGGGGCCACAAGCAGTACTTC.

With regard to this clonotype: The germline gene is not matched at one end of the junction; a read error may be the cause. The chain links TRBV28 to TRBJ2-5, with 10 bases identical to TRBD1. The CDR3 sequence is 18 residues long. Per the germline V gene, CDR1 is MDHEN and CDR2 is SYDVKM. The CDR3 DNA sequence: TGTGCCAGCAGGCGATTGTTTGACAGGGGGCGTTTAGGGGAGACCCAGTGCTTC. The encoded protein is CASRRLFDRGRLGETQCF. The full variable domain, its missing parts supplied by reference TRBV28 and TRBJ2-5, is DVKVTQSSRYLVKRTGEKVFLECVQDMDHENMFWYRQDPGLGLRLIYFSYDVKMKEKGDIPEGYSVSREKKERFSLILESASTNQTSMYLCASRRLFDRGRLGETQCFGPGTRLLVL.

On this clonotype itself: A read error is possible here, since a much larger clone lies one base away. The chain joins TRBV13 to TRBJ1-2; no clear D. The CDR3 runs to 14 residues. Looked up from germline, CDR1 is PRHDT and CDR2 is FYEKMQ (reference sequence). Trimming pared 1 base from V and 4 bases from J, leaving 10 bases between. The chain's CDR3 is CASSLVSSGYGYTF. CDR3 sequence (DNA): TGTGCCAGCAGCTTAGTGAGCTCCGGCTATGGCTACACCTTC.

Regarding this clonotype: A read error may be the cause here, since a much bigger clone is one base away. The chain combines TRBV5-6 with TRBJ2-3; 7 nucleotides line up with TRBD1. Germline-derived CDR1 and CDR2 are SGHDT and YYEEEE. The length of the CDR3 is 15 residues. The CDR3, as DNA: TGTGCCAGCTCCTCGAAAGGGGGCCATACAGATATGCAGTATTTT. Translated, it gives CASSSKGGHTDMQYF.

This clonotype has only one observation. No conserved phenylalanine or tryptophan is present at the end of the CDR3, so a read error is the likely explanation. CDR3: CASSQDAPSGGEQYL. Here the CDR3 DNA reads TGCGCCAGCAGCCAAGATGCCCCTAGCGGAGGAGAGCAGTACCTC. The chain joins TRBV4-1 to TRBJ2-7; 7 bases are a match to TRBD2. The CDR3 loop spans 15 amino acids. CDR1 is MGHRA and CDR2 is YSYEKL in the germline V gene. The junction had 9 bases not matched to a gene; V was cut back by 0 bases and J by 7 bases.

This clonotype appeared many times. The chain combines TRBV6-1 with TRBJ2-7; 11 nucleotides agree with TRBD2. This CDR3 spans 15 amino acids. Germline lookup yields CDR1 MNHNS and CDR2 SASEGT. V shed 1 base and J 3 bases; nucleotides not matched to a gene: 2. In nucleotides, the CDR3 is TGTGCCAGCAGTGAAGGTAGCGGGGGGGGCTACGAGCAGTACTTC. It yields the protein CASSEGSGGGYEQYF.

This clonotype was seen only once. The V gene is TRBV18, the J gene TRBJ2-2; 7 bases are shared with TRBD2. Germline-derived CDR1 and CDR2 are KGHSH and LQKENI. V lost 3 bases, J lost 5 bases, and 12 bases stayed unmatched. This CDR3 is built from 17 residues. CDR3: CASSPALADQGTGELFF. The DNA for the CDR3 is TGTGCCAGCTCACCCGCTCTAGCGGACCAGGGTACCGGGGAGCTGTTTTTT.

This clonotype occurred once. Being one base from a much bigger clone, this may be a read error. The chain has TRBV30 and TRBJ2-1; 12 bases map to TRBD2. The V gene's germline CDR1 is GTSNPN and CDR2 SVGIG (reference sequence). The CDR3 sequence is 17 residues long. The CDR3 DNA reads TGTGCCTGGGCCCCCGGACTAGCGGGGAACTCCTACGATGAGCAGTTCTTC. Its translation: CAWAPGLAGNSYDEQFF.

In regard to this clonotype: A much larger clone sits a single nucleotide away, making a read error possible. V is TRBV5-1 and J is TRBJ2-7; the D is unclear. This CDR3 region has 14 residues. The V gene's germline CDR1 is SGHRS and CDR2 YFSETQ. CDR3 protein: CASSGLGISYEQCF. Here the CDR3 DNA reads TGCGCCAGCAGCGGGCTAGGCATCTCCTACGAGCAGTGCTTC.

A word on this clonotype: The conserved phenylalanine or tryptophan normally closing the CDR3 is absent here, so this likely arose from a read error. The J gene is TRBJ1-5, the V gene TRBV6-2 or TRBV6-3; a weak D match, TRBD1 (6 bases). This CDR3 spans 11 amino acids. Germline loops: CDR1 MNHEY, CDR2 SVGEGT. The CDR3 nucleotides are TGTGCCGGCAGCCACAGGGCAGCCCAGCATCTT. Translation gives CAGSHRAAQHL.

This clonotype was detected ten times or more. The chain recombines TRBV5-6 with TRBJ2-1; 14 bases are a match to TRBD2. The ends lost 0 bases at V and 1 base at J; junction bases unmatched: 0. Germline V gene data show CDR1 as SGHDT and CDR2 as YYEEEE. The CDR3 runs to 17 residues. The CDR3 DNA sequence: TGTGCCAGCAGCTTGGGGACTAGCGGGAGGTCCTACAATGAGCAGTTCTTC. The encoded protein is CASSLGTSGRSYNEQFF.

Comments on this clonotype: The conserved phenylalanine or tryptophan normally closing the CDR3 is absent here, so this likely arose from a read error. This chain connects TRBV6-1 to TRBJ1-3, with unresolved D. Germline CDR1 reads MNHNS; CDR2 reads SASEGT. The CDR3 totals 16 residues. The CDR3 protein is CASGEATRPQGNTIYL. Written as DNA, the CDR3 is TGTGCCAGCGGTGAAGCAACGAGACCCCAAGGAAACACCATATATCTT.

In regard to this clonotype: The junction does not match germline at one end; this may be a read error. The CDR3 nucleotides are TGCGTCAGCAACCTCCTCCGGGGGAACATTGAGCAGTTCTTC. Translating it yields CVSNLLRGNIEQFF. The chain is built from TRBV6-2 or TRBV6-3 and TRBJ2-1; D is possibly TRBD2 (6 bases). Germline lookup yields CDR1 MNHEY and CDR2 SVGEGT. The CDR3 loop spans 14 amino acids.

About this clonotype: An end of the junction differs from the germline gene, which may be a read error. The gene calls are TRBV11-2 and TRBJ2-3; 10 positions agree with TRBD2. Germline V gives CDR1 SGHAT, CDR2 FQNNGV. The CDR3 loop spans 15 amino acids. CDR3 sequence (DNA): TGTGCCAGCAGTCCTGGACTAGCGGACCCAGATACTCAGTATTTT. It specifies CASSPGLADPDTQYF.

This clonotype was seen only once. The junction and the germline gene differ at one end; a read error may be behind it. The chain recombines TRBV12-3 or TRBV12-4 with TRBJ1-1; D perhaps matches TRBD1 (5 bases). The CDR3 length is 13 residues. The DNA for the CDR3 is TGTGTCAGCAGAGTACAGGTGAACACTGAAGCTTTCTTT. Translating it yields CVSRVQVNTEAFF.

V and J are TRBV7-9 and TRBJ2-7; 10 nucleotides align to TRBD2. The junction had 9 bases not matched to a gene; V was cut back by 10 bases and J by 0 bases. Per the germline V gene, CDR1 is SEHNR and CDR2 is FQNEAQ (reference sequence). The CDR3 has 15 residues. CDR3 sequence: CANIPLAGHSYEQYF. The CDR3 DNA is TGTGCCAACATCCCACTAGCGGGGCACTCCTACGAGCAGTACTTC.

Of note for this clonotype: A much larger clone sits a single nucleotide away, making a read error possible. The CDR3 DNA reads as TGTACCTGGAACAGGGGGCATGGAGGCAATGAGCAGTTCTTC. Protein: CTWNRGHGGNEQFF. V gene TRBV30 combines with J gene TRBJ2-1, with TRBD1 matching 9 bases. In germline, CDR1 is GTSNPN, CDR2 SVGIG (reference sequence). The CDR3 is 14 residues long.